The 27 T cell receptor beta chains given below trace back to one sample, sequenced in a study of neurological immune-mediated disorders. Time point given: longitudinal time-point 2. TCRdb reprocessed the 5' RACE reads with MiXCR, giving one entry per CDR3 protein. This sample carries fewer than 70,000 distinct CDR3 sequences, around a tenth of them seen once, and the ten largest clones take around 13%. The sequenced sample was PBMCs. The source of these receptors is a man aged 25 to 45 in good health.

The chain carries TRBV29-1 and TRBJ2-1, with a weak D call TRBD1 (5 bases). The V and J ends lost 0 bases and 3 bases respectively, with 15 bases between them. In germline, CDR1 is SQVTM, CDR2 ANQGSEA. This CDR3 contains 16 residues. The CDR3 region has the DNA TGCAGCGTTGAAGATCACACCCAACAGGACTACAATGAGCAGTTCTTC. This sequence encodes CSVEDHTQQDYNEQFF.

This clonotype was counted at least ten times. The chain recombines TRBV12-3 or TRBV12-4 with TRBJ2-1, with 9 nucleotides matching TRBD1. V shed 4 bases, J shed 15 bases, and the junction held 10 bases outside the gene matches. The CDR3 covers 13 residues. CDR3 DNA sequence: TGTGCCAGCAGTTCTCTGGGACAGGGAGTAAGGTTCTTC. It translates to CASSSLGQGVRFF.

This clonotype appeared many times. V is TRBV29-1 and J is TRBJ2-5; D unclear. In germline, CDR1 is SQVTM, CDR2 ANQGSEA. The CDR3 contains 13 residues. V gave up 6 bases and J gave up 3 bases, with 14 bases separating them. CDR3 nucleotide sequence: TGCAGCGTAGTCCCGGCATTGGAAGAGACCCAGTACTTC. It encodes CSVVPALEETQYF.

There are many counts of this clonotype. The chain's CDR3 is CASSAWGGEAYNEQFF. As DNA, the CDR3 is TGTGCCAGCAGCGCTTGGGGGGGGGAAGCCTACAATGAGCAGTTCTTC. This chain connects TRBV6-1 to TRBJ2-1; 7 nucleotides line up with TRBD2. This CDR3 contains 16 residues. The V and J ends lost 6 bases and 2 bases, in that order; junction bases with no gene match: 10. Per germline, CDR1 MNHNS and CDR2 SASEGT.

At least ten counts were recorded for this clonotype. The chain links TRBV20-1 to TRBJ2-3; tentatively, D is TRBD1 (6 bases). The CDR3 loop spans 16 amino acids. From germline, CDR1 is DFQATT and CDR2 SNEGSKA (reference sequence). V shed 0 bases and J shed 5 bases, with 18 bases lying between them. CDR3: CSARDWSGVKGDTQYF. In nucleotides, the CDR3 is TGCAGTGCTAGAGATTGGTCAGGGGTTAAGGGAGATACGCAGTATTTT.

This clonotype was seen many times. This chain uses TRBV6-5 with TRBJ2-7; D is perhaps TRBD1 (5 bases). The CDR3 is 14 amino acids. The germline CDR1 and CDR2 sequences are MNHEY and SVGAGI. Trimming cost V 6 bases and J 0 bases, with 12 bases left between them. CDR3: CASRRTFSSYEQYF. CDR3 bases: TGTGCCAGCAGAAGGACATTTAGCTCCTACGAGCAGTACTTC.

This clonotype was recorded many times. The CDR3 nucleotides are TGTGCCAGCAGCTCCCTAGCGGGAGGGGTAACCGGGGAGCTGTTTTTT. This encodes CASSSLAGGVTGELFF. This sequence joins TRBV7-9 and TRBJ2-2; 12 bases fit TRBD2. With 4 bases clipped from V and 5 bases from J, the junction kept 5 bases outside the gene matches. The CDR3 has 16 residues. From germline, CDR1 is SEHNR and CDR2 FQNEAQ (reference sequence). Looking up the rest from reference TRBV7-9 and TRBJ2-2 gives the full variable domain: DTGVSQNPRHKITKRGQNVTFRCDPISEHNRLYWYRQTLGQGPEFLTYFQNEAQLEKSRLLSDRFSAERPKGSFSTLEIQRTEQGDSAMYLCASSSLAGGVTGELFFGEGSRLTVL.

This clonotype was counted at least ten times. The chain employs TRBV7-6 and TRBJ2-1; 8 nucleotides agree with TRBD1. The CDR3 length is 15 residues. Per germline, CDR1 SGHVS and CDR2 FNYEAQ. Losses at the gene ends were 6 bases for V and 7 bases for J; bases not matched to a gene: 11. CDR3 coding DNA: TGTGCCAGCAGTTCCCGGGACAGGACGGGGAATGAGCAGTTCTTC. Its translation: CASSSRDRTGNEQFF. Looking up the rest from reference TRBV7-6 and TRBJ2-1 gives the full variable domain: GAGVSQSPRYKVTKRGQDVALRCDPISGHVSLYWYRQALGQGPEFLTYFNYEAQQDKSGLPNDRFSAERPEGSISTLTIQRTEQRDSAMYRCASSSRDRTGNEQFFGPGTRLTVL.

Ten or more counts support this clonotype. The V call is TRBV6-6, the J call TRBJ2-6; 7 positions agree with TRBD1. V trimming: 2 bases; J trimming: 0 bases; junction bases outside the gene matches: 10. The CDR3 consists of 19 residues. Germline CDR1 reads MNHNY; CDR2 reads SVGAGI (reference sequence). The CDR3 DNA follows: TGTGCCAGCAGTTACGGAAACCGGGACAGATTCTCTGGGGCCAACGTCCTGACTTTC. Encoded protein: CASSYGNRDRFSGANVLTF.

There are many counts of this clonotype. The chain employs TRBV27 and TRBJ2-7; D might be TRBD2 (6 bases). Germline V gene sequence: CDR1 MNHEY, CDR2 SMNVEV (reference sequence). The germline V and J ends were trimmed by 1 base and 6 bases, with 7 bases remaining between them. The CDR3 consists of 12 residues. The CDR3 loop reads CASSLLGGEQYF. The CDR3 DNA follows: TGTGCCAGCAGTTTATTGGGGGGCGAGCAGTACTTC.

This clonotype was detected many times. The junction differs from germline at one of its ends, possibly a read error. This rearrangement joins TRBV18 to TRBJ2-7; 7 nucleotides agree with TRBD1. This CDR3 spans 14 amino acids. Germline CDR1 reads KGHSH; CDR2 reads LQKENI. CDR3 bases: TGTGCCAGCTCAACACCGGGACAGTTCGACGAGCAGTACTTC. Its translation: CASSTPGQFDEQYF.

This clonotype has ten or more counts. The CDR3 sequence is CASSLATAYQETQYF. CDR3 in DNA: TGTGCCAGCAGTTTAGCTACGGCGTACCAAGAGACCCAGTACTTC. The chain employs TRBV27 and TRBJ2-5; D is ambiguous. V was shortened by 2 bases and J by 0 bases, with 10 bases between the two germline ends. Germline V gene sequence: CDR1 MNHEY, CDR2 SMNVEV (reference sequence). The CDR3 covers 15 residues.

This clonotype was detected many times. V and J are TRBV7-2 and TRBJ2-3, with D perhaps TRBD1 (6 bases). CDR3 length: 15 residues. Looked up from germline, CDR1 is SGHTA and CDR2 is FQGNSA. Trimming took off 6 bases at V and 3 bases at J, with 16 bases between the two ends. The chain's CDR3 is CASRTSRGKTDTQYF. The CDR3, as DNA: TGTGCCAGCAGGACCTCGAGGGGGAAGACAGATACGCAGTATTTT.

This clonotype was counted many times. The CDR3: CASSYSELLMATGELFF. DNA of the CDR3: TGTGCCAGCAGTTACTCCGAGCTTCTGATGGCCACCGGGGAGCTGTTTTTT. This chain links TRBV6-5 with TRBJ2-2; no clear D gene. V lost 0 bases and J 4 bases, leaving 15 bases between the germline ends. The germline V gene has CDR1 MNHEY and CDR2 SVGAGI. The CDR3 totals 17 residues.

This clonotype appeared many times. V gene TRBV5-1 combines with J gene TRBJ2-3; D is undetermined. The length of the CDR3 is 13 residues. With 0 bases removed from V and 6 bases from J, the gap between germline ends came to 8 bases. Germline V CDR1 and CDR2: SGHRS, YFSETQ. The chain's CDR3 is CASSLAFKDTQYF. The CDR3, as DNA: TGCGCCAGCAGCTTGGCCTTTAAGGATACGCAGTATTTT.

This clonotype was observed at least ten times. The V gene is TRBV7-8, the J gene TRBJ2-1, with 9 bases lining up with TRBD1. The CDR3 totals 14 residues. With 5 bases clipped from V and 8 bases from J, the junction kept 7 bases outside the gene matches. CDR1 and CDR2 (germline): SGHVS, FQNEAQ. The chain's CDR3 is CASSGNRGLDEQFF. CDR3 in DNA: TGTGCCAGCAGCGGAAACAGGGGGCTCGATGAGCAGTTCTTC.

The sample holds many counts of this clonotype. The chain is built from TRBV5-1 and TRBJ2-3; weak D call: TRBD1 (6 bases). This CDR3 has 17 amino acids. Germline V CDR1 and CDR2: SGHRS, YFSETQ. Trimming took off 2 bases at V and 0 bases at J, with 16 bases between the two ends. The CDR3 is CASSFTITGLSTDTQYF. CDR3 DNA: TGCGCCAGCAGCTTTACCATAACAGGGCTTAGCACAGATACGCAGTATTTT.

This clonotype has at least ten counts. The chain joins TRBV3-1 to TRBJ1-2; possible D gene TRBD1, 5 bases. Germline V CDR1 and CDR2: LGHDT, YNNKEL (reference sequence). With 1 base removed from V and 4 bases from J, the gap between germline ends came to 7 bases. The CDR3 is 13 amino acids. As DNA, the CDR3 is TGTGCCAGCAGCCAAGGACAGAGCTATGGCTACACCTTC. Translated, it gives CASSQGQSYGYTF. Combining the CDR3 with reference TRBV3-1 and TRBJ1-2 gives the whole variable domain DTAVSQTPKYLVTQMGNDKSIKCEQNLGHDTMYWYKQDSKKFLKIMFSYNNKELIINETVPNRFSPKSPDKAHLNLHINSLELGDSAVYFCASSQGQSYGYTFGSGTRLTVV.

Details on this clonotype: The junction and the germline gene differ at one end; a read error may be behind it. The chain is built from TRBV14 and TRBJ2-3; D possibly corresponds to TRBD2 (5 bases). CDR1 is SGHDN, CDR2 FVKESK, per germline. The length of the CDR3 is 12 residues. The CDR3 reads CASRQVGDTKYF. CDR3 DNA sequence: TGTGCCAGCAGACAAGTCGGGGATACGAAGTATTTT. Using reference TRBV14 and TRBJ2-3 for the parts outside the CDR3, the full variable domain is EAGVTQFPSHSVIEKGQTVTLRCDPISGHDNLYWYRRVMGKEIKFLLHFVKESKQDESGMPNNRFLAERTGGTYSTLKVQPAELEDSGVYFCASRQVGDTKYFGPGTRLTVL.

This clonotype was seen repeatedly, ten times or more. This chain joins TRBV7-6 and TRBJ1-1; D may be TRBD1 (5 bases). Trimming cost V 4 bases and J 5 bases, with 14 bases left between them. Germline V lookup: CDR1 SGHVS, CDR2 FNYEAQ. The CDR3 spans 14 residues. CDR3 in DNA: TGTGCCAGCAGCTCCGGGGCAGGGAAAACTGAAGCTTTCTTT. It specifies CASSSGAGKTEAFF.

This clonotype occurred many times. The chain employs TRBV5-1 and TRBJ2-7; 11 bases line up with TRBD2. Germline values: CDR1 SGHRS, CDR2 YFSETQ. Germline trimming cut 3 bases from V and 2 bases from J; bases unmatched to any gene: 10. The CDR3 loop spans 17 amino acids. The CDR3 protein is CASSSTGLADLTYEQYF. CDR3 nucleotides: TGCGCCAGCAGCTCCACGGGACTAGCGGACCTAACCTACGAGCAGTACTTC.

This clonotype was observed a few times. The CDR3 loop is CASSLAASGSTDTQYF. CDR3 coding DNA: TGCGCCAGCAGCTTGGCGGCTAGCGGGAGCACAGATACGCAGTATTTT. The chain uses TRBV5-1 and TRBJ2-3; TRBD2 agrees at 8 bases. The CDR3 sequence is 16 residues long. Germline lookup yields CDR1 SGHRS and CDR2 YFSETQ. The V segment lost 0 bases and the J segment 0 bases; nucleotides outside the gene matches: 3.

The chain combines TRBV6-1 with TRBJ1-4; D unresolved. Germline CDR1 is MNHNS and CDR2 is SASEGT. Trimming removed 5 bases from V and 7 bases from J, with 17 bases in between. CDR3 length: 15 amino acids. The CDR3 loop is CASSPGSLKGEKLFF. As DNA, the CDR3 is TGTGCCAGCAGTCCCGGCAGTCTCAAGGGTGAAAAACTGTTTTTT.

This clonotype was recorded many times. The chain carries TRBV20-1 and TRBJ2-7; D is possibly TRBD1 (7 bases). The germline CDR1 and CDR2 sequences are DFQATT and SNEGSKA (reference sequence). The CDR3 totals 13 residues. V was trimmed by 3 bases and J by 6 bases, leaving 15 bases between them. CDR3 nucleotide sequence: TGCAGTGCTAGTTTTGTTCAGGGGGGCGAGCAGTACTTC. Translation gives CSASFVQGGEQYF.

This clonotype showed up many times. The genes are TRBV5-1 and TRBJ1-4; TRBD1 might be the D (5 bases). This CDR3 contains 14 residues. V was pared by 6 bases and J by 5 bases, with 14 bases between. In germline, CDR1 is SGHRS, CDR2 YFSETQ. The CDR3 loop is CASKIGTTNEKLFF. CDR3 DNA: TGCGCCAGCAAGATAGGGACGACAAATGAAAAACTGTTTTTT.

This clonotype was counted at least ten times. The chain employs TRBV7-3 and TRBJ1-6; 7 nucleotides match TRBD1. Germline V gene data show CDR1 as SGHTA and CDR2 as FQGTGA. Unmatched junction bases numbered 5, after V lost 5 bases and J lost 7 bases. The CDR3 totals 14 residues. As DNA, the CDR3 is TGTGCCAGCAGCACGGGGACAGCCAATTCACCCCTCCACTTT. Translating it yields CASSTGTANSPLHF. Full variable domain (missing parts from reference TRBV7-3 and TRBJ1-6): GAGVSQTPSNKVTEKGKYVELRCDPISGHTALYWYRQSLGQGPEFLIYFQGTGAADDSGLPNDRFFAVRPEGSVSTLKIQRTERGDSAVYLCASSTGTANSPLHFGNGTRLTVT.

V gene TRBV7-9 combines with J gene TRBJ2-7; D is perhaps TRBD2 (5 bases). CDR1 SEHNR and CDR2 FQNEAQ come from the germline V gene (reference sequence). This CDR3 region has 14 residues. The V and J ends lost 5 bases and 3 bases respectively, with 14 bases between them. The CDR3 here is CASSMDPRDYEQYF. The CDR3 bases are TGTGCCAGCAGCATGGACCCGAGGGACTACGAGCAGTACTTC. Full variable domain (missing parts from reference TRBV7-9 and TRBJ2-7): DTGVSQNPRHKITKRGQNVTFRCDPISEHNRLYWYRQTLGQGPEFLTYFQNEAQLEKSRLLSDRFSAERPKGSFSTLEIQRTEQGDSAMYLCASSMDPRDYEQYFGPGTRLTVT.